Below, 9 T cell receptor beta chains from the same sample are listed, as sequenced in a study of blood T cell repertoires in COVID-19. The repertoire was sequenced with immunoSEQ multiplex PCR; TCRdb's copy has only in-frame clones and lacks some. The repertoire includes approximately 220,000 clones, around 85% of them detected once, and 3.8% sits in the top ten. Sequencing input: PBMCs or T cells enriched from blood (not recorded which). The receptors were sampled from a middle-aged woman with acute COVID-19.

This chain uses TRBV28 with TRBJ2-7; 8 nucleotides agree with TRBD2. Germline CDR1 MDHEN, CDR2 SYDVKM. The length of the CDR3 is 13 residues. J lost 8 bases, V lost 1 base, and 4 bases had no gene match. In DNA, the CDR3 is TGTGCCAGCAGTTTATCGGGGGGGAGCCAGCAGTACTTC. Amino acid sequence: CASSLSGGSQQYF. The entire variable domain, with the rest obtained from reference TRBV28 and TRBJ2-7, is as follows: DVKVTQSSRYLVKRTGEKVFLECVQDMDHENMFWYRQDPGLGLRLIYFSYDVKMKEKGDIPEGYSVSREKKERFSLILESASTNQTSMYLCASSLSGGSQQYFGPGTRLTVT.

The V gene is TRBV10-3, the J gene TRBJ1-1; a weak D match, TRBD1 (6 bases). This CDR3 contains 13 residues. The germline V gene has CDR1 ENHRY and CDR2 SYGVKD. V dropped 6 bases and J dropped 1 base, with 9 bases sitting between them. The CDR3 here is CAIRWGPNTEAFF. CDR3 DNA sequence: TGTGCCATCAGATGGGGGCCGAACACTGAAGCTTTCTTT.

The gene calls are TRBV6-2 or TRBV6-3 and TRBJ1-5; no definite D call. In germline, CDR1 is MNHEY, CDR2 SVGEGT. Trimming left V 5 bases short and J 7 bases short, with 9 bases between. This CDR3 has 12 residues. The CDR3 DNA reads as TGTGCCAGCAGTCCGACTGGACAGCCCCAGCATTTT. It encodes CASSPTGQPQHF.

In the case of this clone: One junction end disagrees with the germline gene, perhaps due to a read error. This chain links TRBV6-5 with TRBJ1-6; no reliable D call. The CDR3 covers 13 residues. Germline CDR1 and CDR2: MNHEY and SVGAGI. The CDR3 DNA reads TGTGCCAGCAGCTACTTATATAATTCACCCCTCCACTTT. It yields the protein CASSYLYNSPLHF.

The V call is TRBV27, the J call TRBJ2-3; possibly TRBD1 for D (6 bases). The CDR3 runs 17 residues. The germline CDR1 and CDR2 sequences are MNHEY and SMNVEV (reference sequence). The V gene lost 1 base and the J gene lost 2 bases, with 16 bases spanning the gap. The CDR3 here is CASSLYGRDTYTDTQYF. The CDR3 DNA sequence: TGTGCCAGCAGTTTATATGGCCGGGACACCTACACAGATACGCAGTATTTT.

CDR3 coding DNA: TGTGCCAGCAGTACCGGGGGGTTCTACAATGAGCAGTTCTTC. Protein: CASSTGGFYNEQFF. This chain uses TRBV6-5 with TRBJ2-1; 7 bases map to TRBD2. The germline V gene has CDR1 MNHEY and CDR2 SVGAGI. This CDR3 has 14 residues. V was clipped by 5 bases and J by 3 bases; unmatched bases: 4.

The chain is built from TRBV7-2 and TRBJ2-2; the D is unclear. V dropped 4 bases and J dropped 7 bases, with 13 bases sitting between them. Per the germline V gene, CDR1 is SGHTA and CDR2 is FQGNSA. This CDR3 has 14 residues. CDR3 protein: CASSYTVIGGELFF. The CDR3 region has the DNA TGTGCCAGCAGCTACACAGTCATAGGCGGGGAGCTGTTTTTT.

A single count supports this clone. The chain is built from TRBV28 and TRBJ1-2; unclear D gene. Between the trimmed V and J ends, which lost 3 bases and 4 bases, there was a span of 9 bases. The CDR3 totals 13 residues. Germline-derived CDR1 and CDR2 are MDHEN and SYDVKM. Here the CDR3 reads CASSLRSSYGYTF. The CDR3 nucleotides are TGTGCCAGCAGTTTGCGGTCCAGCTATGGCTACACCTTC.

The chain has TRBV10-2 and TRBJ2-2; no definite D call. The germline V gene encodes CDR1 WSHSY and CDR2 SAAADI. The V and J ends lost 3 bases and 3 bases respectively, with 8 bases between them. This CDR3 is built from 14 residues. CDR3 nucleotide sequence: TGCGCCAGCAGTGACCCCGGGTACACCGGGGAGCTGTTTTTT. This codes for CASSDPGYTGELFF.